A selection of T cell receptor beta chains follows, all from one sample in a study of T cell responses to AZD1222 COVID-19 vaccine. Profiled with immunoSEQ multiplex PCR; TCRdb holds only in-frame clones, not every one. The sample lists about 99,000 clones; 75% to 90% were seen once. The sequencing here drew on peripheral blood, taken on day 0 of AZD1222 vaccination. Receptors originate from an adult in good health. Both conserved end residues are part of each CDR3. A D gene is named only where the DNA matches it firmly. Clone sizes are given selectively: once, few, many, or a class where the clone is expanded.

>NA|TRBV10-3|NA|TRBJ2-7
CAIRGQADGEQYF
TGTGCCATCAGGGGGCAGGCTGACGGCGAGCAGTACTTC
>NA|TRBV7-6|NA|TRBJ2-1
CASSLAGGSNEQFF
TGTGCCAGCAGCTTAGCGGGGGGCTCCAATGAGCAGTTCTTC
>TRBD1|TRBV7-2|NA|TRBJ2-2
CASSLQGTTTGELFF
TGTGCCAGCAGCCTACAGGGGACGACCACCGGGGAGCTGTTTTTT
>NA|TRBV19|NA|TRBJ2-7
CASNRRGYEQYF
TGTGCCAGTAACCGGAGAGGATACGAGCAGTACTTC
>TRBD2|TRBV7-2|NA|TRBJ2-1
CASSLTGGPLDEQFF
TGTGCCAGCAGCTTAACGGGAGGACCCCTTGATGAGCAGTTCTTC
>NA|TRBV28|NA|TRBJ1-1
CASRSPYFGIMNTEAFF
TGTGCCAGCAGGAGCCCCTATTTTGGGATCATGAACACTGAAGCTTTCTTT
>TRBD1|TRBV28|NA|TRBJ2-2
CASSFTGQLASAGELFF
TGTGCCAGCAGTTTCACGGGACAGTTGGCATCGGCCGGGGAGCTGTTTTTT
>NA|TRBV24-1|NA|TRBJ2-3
CATSDRRADTQYF
TGTGCCACCAGTGACAGACGGGCAGATACGCAGTATTTT
>NA|TRBV28|NA|TRBJ1-1
CASSPGTARRNTEAFF
TGTGCCAGCAGTCCCGGGACCGCCAGACGGAACACTGAAGCTTTCTTT
>TRBD1|TRBV19|NA|TRBJ1-5
CASRDRGLAGIQPQHF
TGTGCCAGTAGGGACAGGGGGCTAGCAGGTATTCAGCCCCAGCATTTT
>TRBD2|TRBV27|NA|TRBJ2-1
CASRLGLAYNEQFF
TGTGCCAGCAGATTGGGACTAGCCTACAATGAGCAGTTCTTC
>TRBD1|TRBV7-8|NA|TRBJ2-3
CASSTDRSTDTQYF
TGTGCCAGCAGCACGGACAGGAGCACAGATACGCAGTATTTT
>NA|TRBV10-3|once|TRBJ1-5
CAISKAGDQPQHF
TGTGCCATCAGTAAAGCCGGGGATCAGCCCCAGCATTTT
>NA|TRBV11-3|once|TRBJ2-5
CASSLYGGTPGETQYF
TGTGCCAGCAGCTTATATGGGGGGACGCCTGGGGAGACCCAGTACTTC
>NA|TRBV4-3|NA|TRBJ2-3
CASSQDLTGTDTQYF
TGCGCCAGCAGCCAAGATTTAACGGGCACAGATACGCAGTATTTT
>NA|TRBV7-3|NA|TRBJ2-3
CASSPAGYTDTQYF
TGTGCCAGCAGCCCCGCGGGTTACACAGATACGCAGTATTTT
>NA|TRBV6-5|NA|TRBJ1-4
CASSYSLPGGSEKLFF
TGTGCCAGCAGTTACAGTCTCCCCGGAGGTAGTGAAAAACTGTTTTTT
>TRBD2|TRBV5-1|NA|TRBJ2-4
CASSLLADKNIQYF
TGCGCCAGCAGCTTACTAGCGGATAAAAACATTCAGTACTTC
>TRBD1|TRBV10-3|NA|TRBJ1-2
CAISERGQPIYGYTF
TGTGCCATCAGTGAGAGGGGACAGCCTATCTATGGCTACACCTTC
>NA|TRBV6-2/TRBV6-3|once|TRBJ1-2
CASSYSTEGNGYTF
TGTGCCAGCAGTTACTCGACGGAGGGGAACGGCTACACCTTC
>NA|TRBV7-9|few|TRBJ2-5
CASSLVGLKETQYF
TGTGCCAGCAGCTTAGTTGGACTGAAAGAGACCCAGTACTTC
>NA|TRBV7-2|NA|TRBJ1-1
CASSPSGRLNTEAFF
TGTGCCAGCAGCCCGAGTGGCAGACTGAACACTGAAGCTTTCTTT
>TRBD2|TRBV20-1|NA|TRBJ2-1
CSASVASGRARYEQFF
TGCAGTGCTAGTGTGGCTAGCGGGAGGGCACGGTATGAGCAGTTCTTC
>NA|TRBV4-2|NA|TRBJ2-7
CASSAYYEQYF
TGTGCCAGCAGCGCGTACTACGAGCAGTACTTC
>NA|TRBV6-2/TRBV6-3|NA|TRBJ2-7
CASSPDFVVYF
TGTGCCAGCAGCCCGGACTTTGTGGTGTACTTC
>NA|TRBV5-6|NA|TRBJ1-5
CASSLKQGRSNQPQHF
TGTGCCAGCAGCTTGAAACAGGGAAGGAGCAATCAGCCCCAGCATTTT
>NA|TRBV11-3|NA|TRBJ2-2
CASKGHTGELFF
TGTGCCAGCAAGGGTCACACCGGGGAGCTGTTTTTT
>NA|TRBV20-1|NA|TRBJ1-1
CSAGHLRAFF
TGCAGTGCCGGGCATTTACGGGCTTTCTTT
>NA|TRBV5-1|NA|TRBJ1-4
CASSPHQANEKLFF
TGCGCCAGCAGCCCGCATCAGGCGAATGAAAAACTGTTTTTT
>NA|TRBV18|once|TRBJ2-5
CASSPPGGRETQYF
TGTGCCAGCTCACCACCAGGAGGGCGGGAGACCCAGTACTTC
>NA|TRBV5-6|NA|TRBJ2-7
CASRPAGRFYEQYF
TGTGCCAGCCGCCCCGCGGGACGGTTCTACGAGCAGTACTTC
>NA|TRBV5-4|NA|TRBJ1-1
CASRLVPSAEAFF
TGTGCCAGCAGATTAGTCCCCTCCGCTGAAGCTTTCTTT
>TRBD1|TRBV7-7|NA|TRBJ1-4
CATAGQGTTNEKLFF
TGTGCCACCGCCGGACAGGGCACAACTAATGAAAAACTGTTTTTT
>TRBD1|TRBV7-2|NA|TRBJ1-2
CASSLGQAGGYGYTF
TGTGCCAGCAGCTTAGGTCAGGCAGGGGGCTATGGCTACACCTTC
>NA|TRBV19|few|TRBJ2-1
CASSIRIGGGAVKVDEQFF
TGTGCCAGTAGTATACGGATCGGAGGGGGCGCGGTAAAGGTCGATGAGCAGTTCTTC
>NA|TRBV9|NA|TRBJ1-6
CASSSGLDGPEWHSPLHF
TGTGCCAGCAGCTCGGGCTTGGACGGCCCGGAGTGGCATTCACCCCTCCACTTT
>TRBD2|TRBV6-5|NA|TRBJ2-7
CASRHPAGGGNEQYF
TGTGCCAGCAGGCACCCAGCGGGGGGTGGTAACGAGCAGTACTTC
>NA|TRBV28|NA|TRBJ1-4
CASSSQNEKLFF
TGTGCCAGCAGTTCCCAGAATGAAAAACTGTTTTTT
>TRBD1|TRBV10-2|NA|TRBJ1-4
CASSEKQGAANEKLFF
TGCGCCAGCAGTGAAAAACAGGGGGCGGCTAATGAAAAACTGTTTTTT
>NA|TRBV9|NA|TRBJ2-1
CASSVRGVVGEQFF
TGTGCCAGCAGCGTGAGAGGGGTTGTTGGTGAGCAGTTCTTC
>NA|TRBV3-1/TRBV3-2|NA|TRBJ2-7
CASSQATGTQPYEQYF
TGTGCCAGCAGCCAGGCTACCGGGACACAACCCTACGAGCAGTACTTC
>NA|TRBV2|NA|TRBJ1-5
CASSDWGGSNQPQHF
TGTGCCAGCAGTGACTGGGGAGGAAGCAATCAGCCCCAGCATTTT
>NA|TRBV5-5|NA|TRBJ1-1
CASSLRVAEAFF
TGTGCCAGCAGCTTGCGGGTGGCTGAAGCTTTCTTT
>NA|TRBV10-1|NA|TRBJ2-1
CACYYNEQFF
TGCGCCTGTTACTACAATGAGCAGTTCTTC
>TRBD2|TRBV9|once|TRBJ2-5
CASSVDFSGLGTQYF
TGTGCCAGCAGCGTAGATTTTAGCGGGTTGGGGACCCAGTACTTC
>TRBD1|TRBV27|NA|TRBJ1-5
CASRYLGTENQPQHF
TGTGCCAGCAGATATCTAGGGACAGAAAATCAGCCCCAGCATTTT
>NA|TRBV11-2|NA|TRBJ2-1
CASSLLLTSYNEQFF
TGTGCCAGCAGCTTACTTCTGACCTCCTACAATGAGCAGTTCTTC
>NA|TRBV18|NA|TRBJ1-1
CASSPITRNTEAFF
TGTGCCAGCTCACCAATTACAAGAAACACTGAAGCTTTCTTT
>TRBD2|TRBV7-3|NA|TRBJ2-2
CASSRTSGGTNTGELFF
TGTGCCAGCAGCAGAACTAGCGGGGGGACGAACACCGGGGAGCTGTTTTTT
>NA|TRBV5-1|NA|TRBJ2-6
CASSRWGRDGANVLTF
TGCGCCAGCAGCAGATGGGGTCGTGATGGGGCCAACGTCCTGACTTTC
>TRBD1|TRBV7-6|NA|TRBJ2-7
CASSPSWDRLTYEQYF
TGTGCCAGCAGCCCCTCGTGGGACAGGCTAACCTACGAGCAGTACTTC
>NA|TRBV11-2|NA|TRBJ1-2
CASSLRTQAMGGYTF
TGTGCCAGCAGCTTACGGACCCAGGCTATGGGTGGCTACACCTTC
>TRBD2|TRBV7-2|few|TRBJ2-7
CASSPGTSGALREQYF
TGTGCCAGCAGCCCGGGGACTAGCGGGGCCCTACGCGAGCAGTACTTC
>NA|TRBV5-5|NA|TRBJ1-2
CASSRTGTPEGGYTF
TGTGCCAGCAGCAGGACCGGGACCCCAGAAGGTGGCTACACCTTC
>NA|TRBV5-1|NA|TRBJ2-7
CASSLGPAREQYF
TGCGCCAGCAGCTTAGGACCGGCTAGAGAGCAGTACTTC
>NA|TRBV24-1|NA|TRBJ2-3
CATSDPKEGGTDTQYF
TGTGCCACCAGTGATCCGAAAGAAGGGGGAACAGATACGCAGTATTTT
>NA|TRBV5-1|NA|TRBJ1-2
CASSLEDGLNYGYTF
TGCGCCAGCAGCTTGGAGGACGGCCTTAACTATGGCTACACCTTC
>NA|TRBV20-1|once|TRBJ2-5
CSGVEGETQYF
TGCAGTGGGGTAGAGGGCGAGACCCAGTACTTC
>NA|TRBV25-1|NA|TRBJ2-7
CASSLPRGHEQYF
TGTGCCAGCAGTCTACCCCGCGGACACGAGCAGTACTTC
>NA|TRBV3-1/TRBV3-2|NA|TRBJ2-1
CASSQDRVQREQFF
TGTGCCAGCAGCCAAGACAGGGTTCAACGTGAGCAGTTCTTC